The 28 T cell receptor beta chains below were found in one sample sequenced in a study of blood T cell repertoires in COVID-19. Generated by immunoSEQ multiplex PCR, the TCRdb table keeps only in-frame clones and is missing some. The data hold approximately 390,000 clones, with more than 75% observed a single time. The sample consisted of PBMCs or T cells enriched from blood (not recorded which). These receptors all come from a woman in her forties or fifties who had recovered from COVID-19.

This clone appeared a few times. Additional DNA sequences in this sample encode the identical CDR3. This chain uses TRBV6-5 with TRBJ1-2, with TRBD1 matching 8 bases. V shed 2 bases and J 5 bases; nucleotides not matched to a gene: 7. Per germline, CDR1 MNHEY and CDR2 SVGAGI. The CDR3 has 15 amino acids. The CDR3 sequence: CASSYRDRGGYGYTF. The DNA of the CDR3 is TGTGCCAGCAGTTACCGTGACAGGGGAGGATATGGCTACACCTTC.

The chain employs TRBV18 and TRBJ1-2, with D tentatively TRBD1 (6 bases). Germline CDR1 KGHSH, CDR2 LQKENI. V shed 2 bases and J shed 7 bases, with 20 bases lying between them. The CDR3 is 16 amino acids. The CDR3 DNA is TGTGCCAGCTCACCAGATGAAAACAGGGATATTCGTGGCTACACCTTC. This codes for CASSPDENRDIRGYTF.

The rearrangement uses TRBV5-8 and TRBJ1-5; D may be TRBD1 (6 bases). Per germline, CDR1 SGHTS and CDR2 YDEGEE. The V end lost 5 bases, the J end lost 5 bases, and 14 bases lay between the germline ends. The CDR3 is 14 residues long. DNA of the CDR3: TGTGCCAGCAGGCCAGGACAGCTTGATCAGCCCCAGCATTTT. This sequence encodes CASRPGQLDQPQHF.

The chain carries TRBV5-1 and TRBJ1-4; 11 nucleotides line up with TRBD1. This CDR3 spans 16 amino acids. The V segment lost 4 bases and the J segment 2 bases; nucleotides outside the gene matches: 4. Germline loops: CDR1 SGHRS, CDR2 YFSETQ. This CDR3 reads CASSTGQGATNEKLFF. In DNA, the CDR3 is TGCGCCAGCAGCACTGGACAGGGGGCTACTAATGAAAAACTGTTTTTT. Complete variable domain (other parts from reference TRBV5-1 and TRBJ1-4): KAGVTQTPRYLIKTRGQQVTLSCSPISGHRSVSWYQQTPGQGLQFLFEYFSETQRNKGNFPGRFSGRQFSNSRSEMNVSTLELGDSALYLCASSTGQGATNEKLFFGSGTQLSVL.

The chain joins TRBV19 to TRBJ2-1, with 14 bases lining up with TRBD2. Trimming at V came to 4 bases and at J to 6 bases, leaving 5 bases not matched to a gene. Germline lookup yields CDR1 LNHDA and CDR2 SQIVND (reference sequence). The CDR3 has 16 amino acids. The CDR3 coding sequence is TGTGCCAGTAGTACAGGGACTAGCGGGAGATTCAATGAGCAGTTCTTC. Protein: CASSTGTSGRFNEQFF.

The V and J genes are TRBV7-9 and TRBJ2-3, with unresolved D. Looked up from germline, CDR1 is SEHNR and CDR2 is FQNEAQ (reference sequence). CDR3 length equals 13 residues. With 4 bases removed from V and 5 bases from J, the gap between germline ends came to 10 bases. This CDR3 reads CASSSDIGDTQYF. CDR3 in DNA: TGTGCCAGCAGCTCTGACATCGGAGATACGCAGTATTTT.

This clone has just a few counts. The gene calls are TRBV10-2 and TRBJ2-7; 8 bases are shared with TRBD2. Germline values: CDR1 WSHSY, CDR2 SAAADI. The CDR3 sequence is 14 residues long. Germline trimming cut 7 bases from V and 0 bases from J; bases unmatched to any gene: 5. The CDR3, as DNA: TGCGCCAGCACTAACGGGGGGGCCTCCTACGAGCAGTACTTC. Translating it yields CASTNGGASYEQYF.

On this clone: The sample contains more than one DNA sequence encoding this CDR3. V is TRBV27 and J is TRBJ1-2, with TRBD1 matching over 8 bases. Germline V CDR1 and CDR2: MNHEY, SMNVEV (reference sequence). V shed 5 bases and J 3 bases; nucleotides not matched to a gene: 2. CDR3 length: 13 residues. The CDR3 reads CASSLQGDYGYTF. The DNA of the CDR3 is TGTGCCAGCAGTCTACAGGGGGACTATGGCTACACCTTC.

The CDR3 is CASSLEGAYGYTF. DNA for the CDR3: TGTGCCAGCAGCTTGGAGGGGGCCTATGGCTACACCTTC. The chain recombines TRBV5-6 with TRBJ1-2; 7 bases are a match to TRBD1. The CDR3 extends over 13 amino acids. Trimming at V came to 0 bases and at J to 4 bases, leaving 0 bases not matched to a gene. Germline V gives CDR1 SGHDT, CDR2 YYEEEE.

This chain links TRBV19 with TRBJ1-1, with D uncertain. V lost 4 bases and J 8 bases, leaving 20 bases between the germline ends. CDR3 length equals 15 residues. Germline V gene data show CDR1 as LNHDA and CDR2 as SQIVND (reference sequence). The CDR3: CASSTMAGGSEEAFF. In nucleotides, the CDR3 is TGTGCCAGTAGTACTATGGCGGGAGGGTCGGAAGAAGCTTTCTTT.

The chain links TRBV4-1 to TRBJ1-2; a possible D gene is TRBD1 (5 bases). Trimming cost V 1 base and J 3 bases, with 9 bases left between them. This CDR3 spans 14 amino acids. CDR1 MGHRA and CDR2 YSYEKL come from the germline V gene. The CDR3 nucleotides are TGCGCCAGCAGCCAAGGCTTGACAGACTATGGCTACACCTTC. Translating it yields CASSQGLTDYGYTF.

The CDR3 coding sequence is TGTGCCAGCAGCCAAGAGGGACAGGGGATTTTCTTT. Encoded protein: CASSQEGQGIFF. The chain carries TRBV3-1 (or the pseudogene TRBV3-2) and TRBJ1-1, with 10 bases matching TRBD1. CDR1 and CDR2 from the germline V gene are LGHDT and YNNKEL (reference sequence). V lost 0 bases to trimming and J lost 13 bases; unmatched junction nucleotides: 2. The CDR3 has 12 residues.

The genes are TRBV19 and TRBJ1-2, with D tentatively TRBD1 (6 bases). CDR3 length equals 14 residues. The germline gives CDR1 LNHDA, CDR2 SQIVND (reference sequence). V was shortened by 5 bases and J by 8 bases, with 18 bases between the two germline ends. CDR3 residues: CASSEDRLLSGYTF. The CDR3 region has the DNA TGTGCCAGTAGTGAGGACAGACTTTTATCCGGCTACACCTTC.

This clone is medium-sized in the sample. V gene TRBV15 combines with J gene TRBJ2-2, with 7 bases that match TRBD2. Germline CDR1 and CDR2: LNHNV and YYDKDF (reference sequence). With V trimmed by 0 bases and J by 6 bases, 4 bases remained unmatched. The CDR3 is 15 residues long. The CDR3 sequence: CATSREPSGPGELFF. In nucleotides, the CDR3 is TGTGCCACCAGCAGAGAGCCTAGCGGTCCCGGGGAGCTGTTTTTT.

This chain uses TRBV28 with TRBJ1-4, with D perhaps matching TRBD1 (5 bases). Looked up from germline, CDR1 is MDHEN and CDR2 is SYDVKM. CDR3 size: 14 residues. Trimming cost V 2 bases and J 7 bases, with 11 bases left between them. CDR3: CASSLPGRSEKLFF. Written as DNA, the CDR3 is TGTGCCAGCAGTTTACCAGGGAGGAGTGAAAAACTGTTTTTT.

This chain connects TRBV7-2 to TRBJ2-5; D is undetermined. The V end lost 5 bases, the J end lost 5 bases, and 12 bases lay between the germline ends. The CDR3 length is 13 residues. In germline, CDR1 is SGHTA, CDR2 FQGNSA. CDR3 DNA sequence: TGTGCCAGCAGCGCCAAGAGTTCGGAGACCCAGTACTTC. Translated, it gives CASSAKSSETQYF.

The J gene is TRBJ2-7, the V gene TRBV12-3 or TRBV12-4; D might be TRBD2 (5 bases). This CDR3 has 12 amino acids. V was pared by 7 bases and J by 3 bases, with 10 bases between. Here the CDR3 DNA reads TGTGCCAGCAACCGCGGAGGCTACGAGCAGTACTTC. Its protein product is CASNRGGYEQYF.

The V and J genes are TRBV28 and TRBJ1-1; TRBD1 matches at 7 bases. Trimming cost V 6 bases and J 5 bases; bases outside gene matches: 3. This CDR3 has 12 residues. Germline CDR1 reads MDHEN; CDR2 reads SYDVKM. CDR3 protein: CASSPRGTEAFF. CDR3 DNA: TGTGCCAGCAGCCCCAGGGGGACTGAAGCTTTCTTT.

The gene calls are TRBV9 and TRBJ2-7; the match to TRBD2 covers 11 bases. V shed 0 bases and J 1 base; nucleotides not matched to a gene: 9. This CDR3 is built from 18 residues. Germline lookup yields CDR1 SGDLS and CDR2 YYNGEE. This chain's CDR3 is CASSVGLSGGAWSYEQYF. In DNA form, the CDR3 reads TGTGCCAGCAGCGTAGGCCTTAGCGGGGGGGCTTGGTCCTACGAGCAGTACTTC.

The V gene is TRBV18, the J gene TRBJ2-5; tentative D call: TRBD2 (7 bases). V was clipped by 4 bases and J by 5 bases, with 17 bases between them. Germline lookup yields CDR1 KGHSH and CDR2 LQKENI. This CDR3 spans 15 amino acids. CDR3 in amino acids: CASSRMTGGEETQYF. DNA of the CDR3: TGTGCCAGCTCACGGATGACGGGGGGCGAGGAGACCCAGTACTTC.

The J gene is TRBJ2-7, the V gene TRBV4-1, with a weak D call TRBD1 (6 bases). Germline-derived CDR1 and CDR2 are MGHRA and YSYEKL. V was shortened by 1 base and J by 2 bases, with 9 bases between the two germline ends. CDR3 length: 14 residues. CDR3 coding DNA: TGCGCCAGCAGCCAAGCTGCAGGGGCCTACGAGCAGTACTTC. This encodes CASSQAAGAYEQYF.

The rearrangement uses TRBV7-8 and TRBJ2-3, with 8 bases matching TRBD2. The CDR3 extends over 16 amino acids. The V segment lost 5 bases and the J segment 2 bases; nucleotides outside the gene matches: 9. Germline loops: CDR1 SGHVS, CDR2 FQNEAQ. CDR3 in amino acids: CASSHLAGGLTDTQYF. The CDR3 DNA reads TGTGCCAGCAGCCACTTGGCGGGGGGCCTCACAGATACGCAGTATTTT.

This sequence joins TRBV29-1 and TRBJ1-1; D is perhaps TRBD1 (5 bases). The CDR3 has 14 residues. Trimming took 5 bases from V and 1 from J, leaving 14 bases between them. Germline CDR1 is SQVTM and CDR2 is ANQGSEA. As DNA, the CDR3 is TGCAGCGTTCCCACTGACAGACCGAACACTGAAGCTTTCTTT. Translating it yields CSVPTDRPNTEAFF.

V gene TRBV6-5 combines with J gene TRBJ1-2; D is uncertain. The germline V gene has CDR1 MNHEY and CDR2 SVGAGI. With 6 bases removed from V and 2 bases from J, the gap between germline ends came to 13 bases. The length of the CDR3 is 14 residues. The CDR3 DNA is TGTGCCAGCAGCATTGCCAGAAGAAACTATGGCTACACCTTC. This encodes CASSIARRNYGYTF.

The chain carries TRBV5-5 and TRBJ1-2; 8 bases agree with TRBD1. V dropped 5 bases and J dropped 6; count of bases not matched to a gene: 15. This CDR3 has 16 amino acids. Germline V gene sequence: CDR1 SGHKS, CDR2 YYEKEE (reference sequence). The CDR3 loop reads CASRLRDQGAVNGYTF. In nucleotides, the CDR3 is TGTGCCAGCAGGCTTAGAGATCAGGGGGCAGTGAATGGCTACACCTTC.

This rearrangement joins TRBV2 to TRBJ2-1; TRBD1 matches at 8 bases. This CDR3 has 13 residues. The V gene's germline CDR1 is SNHLY and CDR2 FYNNEI. With V trimmed by 6 bases and J by 7 bases, 5 bases remained unmatched. Here the CDR3 reads CASRDRAWNEQFF. In nucleotides, the CDR3 is TGTGCCAGCAGGGACAGGGCCTGGAATGAGCAGTTCTTC.

The chain combines TRBV19 with TRBJ1-4; perhaps TRBD1 as D (6 bases). Germline V gene data show CDR1 as LNHDA and CDR2 as SQIVND (reference sequence). The CDR3 loop spans 13 amino acids. The germline V and J ends were trimmed by 5 bases and 5 bases, with 9 bases remaining between them. The CDR3 DNA reads as TGTGCCAGTAGTGATGACAGGAATGAAAAACTGTTTTTT. Protein: CASSDDRNEKLFF.

The rearrangement joins TRBV2 to TRBJ1-1, with 9 bases matching TRBD1. The CDR3 has 13 residues. Trimming removed 4 bases from V and 6 bases from J; junction bases left unmatched: 3. Germline V lookup: CDR1 SNHLY, CDR2 FYNNEI. CDR3 nucleotide sequence: TGTGCCAGCAGTGGACAGGGGGTGGCTGAAGCTTTCTTT. Translated, it gives CASSGQGVAEAFF.